This TCR beta chain was sequenced in a study of T cells after yellow fever vaccination. Findings of the study overall: Though weaker, the secondary response peaked faster, on day 5 versus 15. Almost none of the vaccine-responding clonotypes turned up in sorted memory subsets on day 0, the data showed.

TCRdb re-called the 5' RACE reads through MiXCR, storing one row per CDR3 protein. The sample gives tens of thousands of distinct CDR3 sequences, 6% to 8.5% of which show up once; under 25% is in the top ten. This clonotype was seen at least ten times. The V segment lost 5 bases and the J segment 5 bases; nucleotides outside the gene matches: 4. This CDR3 has 14 amino acids. CDR1 MRHNA and CDR2 SNTAGT come from the germline V gene. The rearrangement joins TRBV6-4 to TRBJ1-4; 8 bases line up with TRBD1. The sequencing here drew on PBMCs, either bulk or a sorted T-cell subset (CD4+, CD8+, memory, or dextramer-sorted; not recorded which), taken on the day of the first yellow fever vaccination. The source of this sequence is a man aged 18 to 30 who received the YFV17D yellow fever vaccine. The CDR3 loop is CASSPGQGNEKLFF. The CDR3 nucleotides read TGTGCCAGCAGTCCAGGACAGGGAAATGAAAAACTGTTTTTT.